This TCR beta chain was sequenced for a study of cytomegalovirus exposure and HLA in healthy donors. Turning to this clone: Its target is unknown.

General study points: There were some V segments, including TRBV6-2 and TRBV6-3, excluded as indistinguishable.

The ends lost 6 bases at V and 3 bases at J; junction bases unmatched: 13. Germline V CDR1 and CDR2: MNHEY, SMNVEV (reference sequence). This CDR3 comprises 18 residues. The PCR used 60 Vbeta and 13 Jbeta primers. Libraries were prepared by immunoSEQ multiplex PCR; TCRdb keeps only in-frame clonotypes and omits some of them. This table has approximately 170,000 clones, 80% to 90% appearing once. Material: PBMCs. This chain connects TRBV27 to TRBJ2-1; 11 bases map to TRBD2. The sequence derives from a woman aged 18-29 years in good health and CMV-seronegative. CDR3 nucleotides: TGTGCCAGCAGACCTCCCGGCGCCGGACTAGCGGGCTACAATGAGCAGTTCTTC. This gives the protein CASRPPGAGLAGYNEQFF.